Listed here are 2 T cell receptor beta chains from one sample, sequenced in a study of blood T cell repertoires in COVID-19. Repertoires were generated with immunoSEQ multiplex PCR, while TCRdb's copy carries only in-frame clones and drops some. The sample has around 29,000 clones; around 85% are singletons. Sequenced material: peripheral blood. The receptors come from a woman of 80 years or more with COVID-19, enrolled during active disease.

As to this clone: Other DNA variants within this sample encode the same CDR3. This chain joins TRBV18 and TRBJ2-2; TRBD2 might be the D (5 bases). Germline CDR1 reads KGHSH; CDR2 reads LQKENI. The V end was cut by 3 bases, the J end by 4 bases, with 6 bases between. There are 13 residues in the CDR3. Here the CDR3 reads CASSPDSTGELFF. CDR3 DNA sequence: TGTGCCAGCTCACCGGACTCCACCGGGGAGCTGTTTTTT.

This chain uses TRBV6-1 with TRBJ1-2, with TRBD1 matching over 8 bases. Germline V gives CDR1 MNHNS, CDR2 SASEGT. The junction had 10 bases not matched to a gene; V was cut back by 2 bases and J by 8 bases. The CDR3 has 15 amino acids. The DNA of the CDR3 is TGTGCCAGCAGTGAAACGCGAAGGACAGGGAGGGGCTACACCTTC. Protein: CASSETRRTGRGYTF.